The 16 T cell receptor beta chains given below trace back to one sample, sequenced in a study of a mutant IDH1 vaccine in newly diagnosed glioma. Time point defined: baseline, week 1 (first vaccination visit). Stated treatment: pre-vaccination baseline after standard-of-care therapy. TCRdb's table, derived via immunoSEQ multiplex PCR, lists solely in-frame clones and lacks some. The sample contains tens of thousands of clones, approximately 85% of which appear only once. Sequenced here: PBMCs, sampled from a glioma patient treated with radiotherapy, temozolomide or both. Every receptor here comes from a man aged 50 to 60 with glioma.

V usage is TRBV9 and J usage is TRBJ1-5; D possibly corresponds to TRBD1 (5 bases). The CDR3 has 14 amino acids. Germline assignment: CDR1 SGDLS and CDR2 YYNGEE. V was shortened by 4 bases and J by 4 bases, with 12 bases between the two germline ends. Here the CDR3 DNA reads TGTGCCAGCAGCCCCGGGACGCGAAATCAGCCCCAGCATTTT. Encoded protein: CASSPGTRNQPQHF.

The CDR3 loop is CASSVGGQGNYEQYF. In nucleotides, the CDR3 is TGTGCCAGCAGCGTAGGGGGACAGGGTAACTACGAGCAGTACTTC. The rearrangement links TRBV9 to TRBJ2-7; TRBD1 aligns across 9 bases. CDR3 length: 15 amino acids. The ends lost 0 bases at V and 3 bases at J; junction bases unmatched: 4. The germline CDR1 and CDR2 sequences are SGDLS and YYNGEE.

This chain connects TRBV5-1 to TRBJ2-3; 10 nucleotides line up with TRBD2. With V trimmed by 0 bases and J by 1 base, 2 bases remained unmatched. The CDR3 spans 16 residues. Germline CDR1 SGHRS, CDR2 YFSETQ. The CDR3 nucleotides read TGCGCCAGCAGCTTGGGGGGGACTAGCGGCACAGATACGCAGTATTTT. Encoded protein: CASSLGGTSGTDTQYF.

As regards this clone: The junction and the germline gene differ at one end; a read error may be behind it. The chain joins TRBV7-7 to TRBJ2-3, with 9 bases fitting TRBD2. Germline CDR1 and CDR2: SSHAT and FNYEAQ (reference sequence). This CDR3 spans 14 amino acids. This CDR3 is CASSPLLAGDTQYF. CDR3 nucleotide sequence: TGTGCTAGCAGCCCCCTACTAGCGGGAGATACGCAGTATTTT.

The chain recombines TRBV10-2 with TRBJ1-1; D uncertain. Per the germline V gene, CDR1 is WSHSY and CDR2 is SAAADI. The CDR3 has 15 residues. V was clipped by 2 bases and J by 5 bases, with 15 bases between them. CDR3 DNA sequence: TGCGCCAGCAGTGAGAATGGCGGCTTAGGGACTGAAGCTTTCTTT. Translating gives CASSENGGLGTEAFF.

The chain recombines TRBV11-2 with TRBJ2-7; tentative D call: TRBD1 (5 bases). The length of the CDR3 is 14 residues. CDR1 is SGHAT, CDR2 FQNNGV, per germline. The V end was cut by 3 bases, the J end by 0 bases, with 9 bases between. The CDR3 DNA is TGTGCCAGCAGCTTGACAGCTAGCTCCTACGAGCAGTACTTC. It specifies CASSLTASSYEQYF. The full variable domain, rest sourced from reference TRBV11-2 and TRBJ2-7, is EAGVAQSPRYKIIEKRQSVAFWCNPISGHATLYWYQQILGQGPKLLIQFQNNGVVDDSQLPKDRFSAERLKGVDSTLKIQPAKLEDSAVYLCASSLTASSYEQYFGPGTRLTVT.

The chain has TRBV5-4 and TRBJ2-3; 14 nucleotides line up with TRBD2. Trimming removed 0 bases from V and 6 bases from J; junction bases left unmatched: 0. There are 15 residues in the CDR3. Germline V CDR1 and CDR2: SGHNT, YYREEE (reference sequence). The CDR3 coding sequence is TGTGCCAGCAGCTTGGGACTAGCGGGGGGGGATACGCAGTATTTT. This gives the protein CASSLGLAGGDTQYF.

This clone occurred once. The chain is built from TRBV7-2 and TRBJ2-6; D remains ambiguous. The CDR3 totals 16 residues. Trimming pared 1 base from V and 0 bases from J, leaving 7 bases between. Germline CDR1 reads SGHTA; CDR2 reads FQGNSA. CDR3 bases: TGTGCCAGCAGCTTAGTAGGCCTCTCTGGGGCCAACGTCCTGACTTTC. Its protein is CASSLVGLSGANVLTF. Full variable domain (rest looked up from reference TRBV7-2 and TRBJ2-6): GAGVSQSPSNKVTEKGKDVELRCDPISGHTALYWYRQSLGQGLEFLIYFQGNSAPDKSGLPSDRFSAERTGGSVSTLTIQRTQQEDSAVYLCASSLVGLSGANVLTFGAGSRLTVL.

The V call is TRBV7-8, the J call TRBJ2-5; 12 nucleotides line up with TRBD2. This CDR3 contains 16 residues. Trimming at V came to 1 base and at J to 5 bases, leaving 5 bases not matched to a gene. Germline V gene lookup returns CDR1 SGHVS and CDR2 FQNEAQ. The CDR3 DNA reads TGTGCCAGCAGCTTAGTACTAGCGGGGGGAGTGGAGACCCAGTACTTC. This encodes CASSLVLAGGVETQYF.

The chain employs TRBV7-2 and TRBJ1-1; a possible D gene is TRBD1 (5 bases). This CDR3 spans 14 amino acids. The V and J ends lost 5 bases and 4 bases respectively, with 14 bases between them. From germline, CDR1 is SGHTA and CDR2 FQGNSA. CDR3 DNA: TGTGCCAGCAGCCTCGGGGCCGGGGGCACTGAAGCTTTCTTT. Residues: CASSLGAGGTEAFF.

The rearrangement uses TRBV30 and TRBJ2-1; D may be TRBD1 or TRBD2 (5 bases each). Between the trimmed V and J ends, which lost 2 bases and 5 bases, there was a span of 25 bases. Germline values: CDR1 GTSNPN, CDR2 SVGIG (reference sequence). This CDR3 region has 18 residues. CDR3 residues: CAWSPQRGAHGTNNEQFF. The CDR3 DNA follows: TGTGCCTGGAGTCCCCAGAGAGGGGCCCACGGCACGAACAATGAGCAGTTCTTC.

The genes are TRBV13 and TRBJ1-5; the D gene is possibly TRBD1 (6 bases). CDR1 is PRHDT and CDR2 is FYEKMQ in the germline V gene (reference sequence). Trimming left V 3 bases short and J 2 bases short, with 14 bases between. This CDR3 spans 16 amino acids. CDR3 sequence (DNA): TGTGCCAGCAGCTTGCCAAACAGGGAAGGCAATCAGCCCCAGCATTTT. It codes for CASSLPNREGNQPQHF.

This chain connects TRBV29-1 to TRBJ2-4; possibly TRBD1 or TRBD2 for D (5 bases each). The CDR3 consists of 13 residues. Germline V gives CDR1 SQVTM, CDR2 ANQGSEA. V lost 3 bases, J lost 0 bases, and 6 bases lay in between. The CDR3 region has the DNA TGCAGCGTTGAGGGGACAGCCAAAAACATTCAGTACTTC. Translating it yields CSVEGTAKNIQYF.

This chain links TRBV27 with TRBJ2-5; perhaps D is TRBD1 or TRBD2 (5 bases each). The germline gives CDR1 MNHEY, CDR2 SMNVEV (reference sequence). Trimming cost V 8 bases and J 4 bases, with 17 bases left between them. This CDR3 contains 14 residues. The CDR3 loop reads CASGEGARGETQYF. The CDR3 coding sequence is TGTGCCAGCGGGGAAGGAGCGAGGGGAGAGACCCAGTACTTC.

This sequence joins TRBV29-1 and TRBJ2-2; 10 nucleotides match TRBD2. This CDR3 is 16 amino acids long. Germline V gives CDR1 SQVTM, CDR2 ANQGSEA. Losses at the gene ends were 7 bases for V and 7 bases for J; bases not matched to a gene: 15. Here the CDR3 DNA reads TGCAGCGGCGCCTTCGGGCTAGCGGGGGTTGTCGGGGAGCTGTTTTTT. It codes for CSGAFGLAGVVGELFF.

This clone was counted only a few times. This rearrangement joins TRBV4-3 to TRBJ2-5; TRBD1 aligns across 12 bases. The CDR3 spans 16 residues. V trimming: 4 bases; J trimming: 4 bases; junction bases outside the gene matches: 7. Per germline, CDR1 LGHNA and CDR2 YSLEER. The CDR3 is CASSLTGTGGLETQYF. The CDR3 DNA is TGCGCCAGCAGCCTAACCGGGACAGGGGGCTTAGAGACCCAGTACTTC.